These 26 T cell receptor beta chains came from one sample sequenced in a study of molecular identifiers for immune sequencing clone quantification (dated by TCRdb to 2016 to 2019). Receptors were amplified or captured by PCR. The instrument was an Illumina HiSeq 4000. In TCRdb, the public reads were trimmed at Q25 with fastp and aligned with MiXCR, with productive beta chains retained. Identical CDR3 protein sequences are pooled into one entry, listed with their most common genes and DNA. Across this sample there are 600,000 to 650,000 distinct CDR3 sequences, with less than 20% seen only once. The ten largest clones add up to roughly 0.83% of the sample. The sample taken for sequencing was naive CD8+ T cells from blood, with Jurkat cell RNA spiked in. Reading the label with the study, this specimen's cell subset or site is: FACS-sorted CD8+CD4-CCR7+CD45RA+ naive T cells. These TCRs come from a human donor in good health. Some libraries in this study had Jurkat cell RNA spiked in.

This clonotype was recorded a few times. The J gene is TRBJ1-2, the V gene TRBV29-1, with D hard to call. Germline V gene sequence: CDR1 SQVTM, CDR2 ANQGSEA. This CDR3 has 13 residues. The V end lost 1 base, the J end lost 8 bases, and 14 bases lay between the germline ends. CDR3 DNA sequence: TGCAGCGTTGAAGTCGACATCAATCAGGGCTACACCTTC. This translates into CSVEVDINQGYTF.

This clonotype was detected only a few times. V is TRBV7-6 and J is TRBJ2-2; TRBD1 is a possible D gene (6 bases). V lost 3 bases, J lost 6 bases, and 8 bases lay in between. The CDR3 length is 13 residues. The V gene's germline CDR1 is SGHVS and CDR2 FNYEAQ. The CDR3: CASSFRGPGELFF. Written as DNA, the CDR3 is TGTGCCAGCAGCTTCAGGGGTCCCGGGGAGCTGTTTTTT.

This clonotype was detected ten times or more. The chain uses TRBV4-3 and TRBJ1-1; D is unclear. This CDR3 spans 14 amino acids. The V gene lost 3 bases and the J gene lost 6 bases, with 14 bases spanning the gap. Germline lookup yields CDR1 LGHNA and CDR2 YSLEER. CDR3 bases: TGCGCCAGCAGCCACGGAAACGTAGCGTCTGAAGCTTTCTTT. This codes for CASSHGNVASEAFF.

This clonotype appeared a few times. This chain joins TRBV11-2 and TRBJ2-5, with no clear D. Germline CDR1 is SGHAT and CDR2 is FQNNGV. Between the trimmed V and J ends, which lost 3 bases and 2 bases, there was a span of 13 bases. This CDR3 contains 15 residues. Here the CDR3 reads CASSFRTSLQETQYF. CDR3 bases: TGTGCCAGCAGCTTTCGTACAAGCCTACAAGAGACCCAGTACTTC.

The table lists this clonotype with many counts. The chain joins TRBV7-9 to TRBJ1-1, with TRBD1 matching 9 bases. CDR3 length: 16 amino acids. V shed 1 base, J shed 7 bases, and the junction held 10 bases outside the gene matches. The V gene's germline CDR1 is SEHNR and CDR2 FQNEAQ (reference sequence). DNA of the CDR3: TGTGCCAGCAGCTTAGGGGGACAGGGCCTCTTCGTTGAAGCTTTCTTT. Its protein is CASSLGGQGLFVEAFF.

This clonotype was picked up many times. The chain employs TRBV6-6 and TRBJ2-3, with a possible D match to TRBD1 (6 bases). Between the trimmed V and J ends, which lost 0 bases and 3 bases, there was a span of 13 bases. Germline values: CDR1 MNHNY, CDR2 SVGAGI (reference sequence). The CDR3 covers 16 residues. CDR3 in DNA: TGTGCCAGCAGTTACTCTGCGGCAGGGGCGACAGATACGCAGTATTTT. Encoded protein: CASSYSAAGATDTQYF.

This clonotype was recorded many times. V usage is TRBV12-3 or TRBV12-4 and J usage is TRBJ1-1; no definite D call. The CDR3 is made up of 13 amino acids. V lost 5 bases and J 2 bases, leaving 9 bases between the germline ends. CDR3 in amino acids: CASSPGRNTEAFF. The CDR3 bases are TGTGCCAGCAGTCCGGGCCGCAACACTGAAGCTTTCTTT.

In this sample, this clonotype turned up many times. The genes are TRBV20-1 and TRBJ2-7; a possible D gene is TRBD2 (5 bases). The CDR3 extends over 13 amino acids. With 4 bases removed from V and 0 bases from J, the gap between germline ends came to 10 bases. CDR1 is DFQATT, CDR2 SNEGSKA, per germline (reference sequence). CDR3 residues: CSAIKRSSYEQYF. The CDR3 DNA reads TGCAGTGCTATCAAGCGGAGCTCCTACGAGCAGTACTTC.

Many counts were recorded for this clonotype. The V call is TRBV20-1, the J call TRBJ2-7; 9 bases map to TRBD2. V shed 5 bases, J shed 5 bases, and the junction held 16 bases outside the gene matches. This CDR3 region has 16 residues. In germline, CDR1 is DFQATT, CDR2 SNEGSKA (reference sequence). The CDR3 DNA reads TGCAGTGCTCCCCCCCGACTAGCGGCCCTTCGGGACGAGCAGTACTTC. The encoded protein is CSAPPRLAALRDEQYF.

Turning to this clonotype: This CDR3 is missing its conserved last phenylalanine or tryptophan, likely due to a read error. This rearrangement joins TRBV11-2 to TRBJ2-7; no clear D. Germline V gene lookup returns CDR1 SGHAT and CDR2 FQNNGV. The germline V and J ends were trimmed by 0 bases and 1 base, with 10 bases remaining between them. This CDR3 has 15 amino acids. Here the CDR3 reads CASSLDPAESYEQYL. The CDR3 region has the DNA TGTGCCAGCAGCTTAGACCCCGCGGAGTCCTACGAGCAGTACCTC.

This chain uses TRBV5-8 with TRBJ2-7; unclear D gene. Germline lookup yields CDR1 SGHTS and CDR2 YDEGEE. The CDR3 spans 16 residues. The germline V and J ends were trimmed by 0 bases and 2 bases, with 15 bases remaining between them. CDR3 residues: CASSLGEGRSTYEQYF. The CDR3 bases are TGTGCCAGCAGCTTGGGTGAAGGCAGGTCCACCTACGAGCAGTACTTC. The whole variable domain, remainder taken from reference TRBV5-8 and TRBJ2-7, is EAGVTQSPTHLIKTRGQQATLRCSPISGHTSVYWYQQALGLGLQFLLWYDEGEERNRGNFPPRFSGRQFPNYSSELNVNALELEDSALYLCASSLGEGRSTYEQYFGPGTRLTVT.

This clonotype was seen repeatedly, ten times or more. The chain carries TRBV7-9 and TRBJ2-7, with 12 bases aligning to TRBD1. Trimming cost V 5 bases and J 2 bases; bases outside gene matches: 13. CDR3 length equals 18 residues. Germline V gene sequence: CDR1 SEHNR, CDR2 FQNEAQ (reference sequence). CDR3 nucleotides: TGTGCCAGCAGCGGGACAGGGGGCTCCGGGACTCCACCCTACGAGCAGTACTTC. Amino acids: CASSGTGGSGTPPYEQYF.

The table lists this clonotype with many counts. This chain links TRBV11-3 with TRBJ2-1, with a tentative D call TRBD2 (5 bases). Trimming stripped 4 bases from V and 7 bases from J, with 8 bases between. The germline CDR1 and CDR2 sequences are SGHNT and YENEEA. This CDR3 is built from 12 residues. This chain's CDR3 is CASSSTGNEQFF. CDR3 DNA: TGTGCCAGCAGCTCTACGGGAAATGAGCAGTTCTTC.

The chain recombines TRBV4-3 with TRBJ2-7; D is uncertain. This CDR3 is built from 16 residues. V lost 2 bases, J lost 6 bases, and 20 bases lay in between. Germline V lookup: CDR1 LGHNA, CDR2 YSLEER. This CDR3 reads CASSQSYAAKFSEQYF. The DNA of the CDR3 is TGCGCCAGCAGCCAATCTTATGCGGCCAAGTTCTCCGAGCAGTACTTC.

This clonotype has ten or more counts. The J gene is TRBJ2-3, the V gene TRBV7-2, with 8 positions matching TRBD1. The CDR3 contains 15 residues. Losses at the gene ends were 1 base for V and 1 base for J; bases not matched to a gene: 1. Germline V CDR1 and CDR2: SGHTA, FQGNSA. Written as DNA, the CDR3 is TGTGCCAGCAGCTTAGAACAGGGGGGCACAGATACGCAGTATTTT. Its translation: CASSLEQGGTDTQYF.

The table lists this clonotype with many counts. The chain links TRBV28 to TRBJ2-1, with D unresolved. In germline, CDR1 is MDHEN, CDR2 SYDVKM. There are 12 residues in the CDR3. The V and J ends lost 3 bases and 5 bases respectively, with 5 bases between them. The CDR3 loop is CASSFGDNEQFF. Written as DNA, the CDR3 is TGTGCCAGCAGTTTCGGAGACAATGAGCAGTTCTTC.

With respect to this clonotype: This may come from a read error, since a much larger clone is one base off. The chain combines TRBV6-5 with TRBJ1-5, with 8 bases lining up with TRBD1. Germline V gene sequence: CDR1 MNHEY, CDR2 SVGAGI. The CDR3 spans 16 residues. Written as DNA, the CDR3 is TGTGCCTGCAGCGCCGGGACAGGTGTGCGAAATCAGCCCCAGCATTTT. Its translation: CACSAGTGVRNQPQHF.

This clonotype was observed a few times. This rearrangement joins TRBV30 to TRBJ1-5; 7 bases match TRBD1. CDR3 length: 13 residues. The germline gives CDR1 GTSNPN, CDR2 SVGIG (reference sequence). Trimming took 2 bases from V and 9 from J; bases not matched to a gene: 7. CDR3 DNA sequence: TGTGCCTGGAGTTTTAGACAGGGATGGCCCCAGCATTTT. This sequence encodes CAWSFRQGWPQHF.

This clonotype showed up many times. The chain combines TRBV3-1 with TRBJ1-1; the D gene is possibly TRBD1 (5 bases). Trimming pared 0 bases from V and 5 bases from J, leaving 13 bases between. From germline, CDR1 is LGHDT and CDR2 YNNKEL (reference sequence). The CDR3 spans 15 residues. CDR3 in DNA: TGTGCCAGCAGCCAAGACCGGTGGGGGTATACTGAAGCTTTCTTT. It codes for CASSQDRWGYTEAFF.

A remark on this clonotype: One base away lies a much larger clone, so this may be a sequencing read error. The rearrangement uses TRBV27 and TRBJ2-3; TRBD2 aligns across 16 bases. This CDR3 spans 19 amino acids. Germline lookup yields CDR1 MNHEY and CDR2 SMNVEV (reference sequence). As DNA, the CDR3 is TGTGCCAGCAGTTCCCCGGGACTAGCGGGGGGGCGTGACACAGATGCGCAGTATTTT. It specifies CASSSPGLAGGRDTDAQYF.

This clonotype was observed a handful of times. For the CDR3, the DNA is TGCAGCGTTGAAGGGACTAGCGGCCGAACTCGCTCCTACAATGAGCAGTTCTTC. Residues: CSVEGTSGRTRSYNEQFF. The chain combines TRBV29-1 with TRBJ2-1, with TRBD2 matching over 10 bases. Germline assignment: CDR1 SQVTM and CDR2 ANQGSEA. The CDR3 is 18 amino acids. V shed 1 base and J 0 bases; nucleotides not matched to a gene: 9.

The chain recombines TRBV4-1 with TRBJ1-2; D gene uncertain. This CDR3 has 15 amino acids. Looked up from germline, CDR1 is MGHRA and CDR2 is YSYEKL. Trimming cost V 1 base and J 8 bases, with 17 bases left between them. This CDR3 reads CASSQVSASKEGYTF. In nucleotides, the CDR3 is TGCGCCAGCAGCCAAGTGTCGGCCTCTAAGGAGGGCTACACCTTC.

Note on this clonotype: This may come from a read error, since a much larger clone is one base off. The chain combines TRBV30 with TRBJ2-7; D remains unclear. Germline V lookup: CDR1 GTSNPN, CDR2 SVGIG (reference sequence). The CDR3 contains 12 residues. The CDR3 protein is CAWSSFNYGQYF. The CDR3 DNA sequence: TGTGCCTGGAGTTCGTTCAACTACGGGCAGTACTTC.

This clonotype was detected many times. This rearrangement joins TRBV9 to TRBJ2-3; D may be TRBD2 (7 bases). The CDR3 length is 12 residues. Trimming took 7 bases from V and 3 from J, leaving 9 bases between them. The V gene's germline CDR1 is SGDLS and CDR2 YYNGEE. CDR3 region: CASEGGTDTQYF. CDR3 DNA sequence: TGTGCCAGCGAGGGGGGGACAGATACGCAGTATTTT.

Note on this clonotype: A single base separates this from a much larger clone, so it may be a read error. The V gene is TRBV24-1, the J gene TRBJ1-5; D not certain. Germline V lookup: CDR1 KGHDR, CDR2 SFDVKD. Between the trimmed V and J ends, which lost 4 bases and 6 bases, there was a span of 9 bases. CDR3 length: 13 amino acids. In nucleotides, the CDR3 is TGTGCCACCAGTGACCCCCCATTTCAGCCCCAGCATTTT. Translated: CATSDPPFQPQHF.

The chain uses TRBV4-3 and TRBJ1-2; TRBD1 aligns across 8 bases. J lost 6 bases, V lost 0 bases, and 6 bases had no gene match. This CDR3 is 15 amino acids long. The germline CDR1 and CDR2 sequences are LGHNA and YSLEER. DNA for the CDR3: TGCGCCAGCAGCCAAGAGACAGGGGCGTACGATGGCTACACCTTC. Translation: CASSQETGAYDGYTF.